This TCR beta chain emerged from a study of identical twins. On this clonotype itself: Antigen specificity is unknown.

The germline V gene has CDR1 DFQATT and CDR2 SNEGSKA (reference sequence). Trimming left V 2 bases short and J 0 bases short, with 7 bases between. The CDR3 runs to 13 residues. Broader study findings: Insertions ran lower in abundant cord blood beta clonotypes, though not in memory repertoires.

Each CDR3 protein gets one entry after TCRdb re-called the 5' RACE reads with MiXCR. The table includes more than 1.5 million distinct CDR3 sequences, 25% to 35% detected once. The receptor was isolated from a newborn girl in good health. The chain couples TRBV20-1 to TRBJ2-5; unclear D gene. Specimen: cord blood. The CDR3 region has the DNA TGCAGTGCTAGAATGGGATACCAAGAGACCCAGTACTTC. Its translation is CSARMGYQETQYF.